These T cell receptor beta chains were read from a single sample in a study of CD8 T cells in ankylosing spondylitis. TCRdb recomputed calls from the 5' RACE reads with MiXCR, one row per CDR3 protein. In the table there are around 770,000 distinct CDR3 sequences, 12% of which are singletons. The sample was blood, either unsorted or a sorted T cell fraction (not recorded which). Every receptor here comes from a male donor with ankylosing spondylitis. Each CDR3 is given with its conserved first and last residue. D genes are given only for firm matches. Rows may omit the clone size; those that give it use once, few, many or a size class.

CDR3aa: CSARETSGTDTQYF; CDR3nt: TGCAGTGCCCGAGAGACTAGCGGCACAGATACGCAGTATTTT; d_gene: TRBD2; v_gene: TRBV20-1; abundance: many; j_gene: TRBJ2-3
CDR3aa: CASSLNPIMNTEAFF; CDR3nt: TGTGCCAGCAGCCTGAACCCAATCATGAACACTGAAGCTTTCTTT; d_gene: .; v_gene: TRBV7-8; abundance: many; j_gene: TRBJ1-1
CDR3aa: CSARGVLTHEQYF; CDR3nt: TGCAGTGCTAGAGGAGTGCTTACGCACGAGCAGTACTTC; d_gene: .; v_gene: TRBV20-1; abundance: .; j_gene: TRBJ2-7
CDR3aa: CASSQLSGSFQETQYF; CDR3nt: TGTGCCAGCAGCCAACTCAGCGGCTCATTTCAAGAGACCCAGTACTTC; d_gene: .; v_gene: TRBV4-2; abundance: .; j_gene: TRBJ2-5
CDR3aa: CASTNLRVQKLFF; CDR3nt: TGTGCCAGCACTAACCTCCGGGTTCAAAAACTGTTTTTT; d_gene: .; v_gene: TRBV12-3/TRBV12-4; abundance: .; j_gene: TRBJ1-4
CDR3aa: CATRTGQNTEAFF; CDR3nt: TGTGCCACCAGAACCGGACAGAACACTGAAGCTTTCTTT; d_gene: .; v_gene: TRBV15; abundance: few; j_gene: TRBJ1-1
CDR3aa: CASSTAFISSYNEQFF; CDR3nt: TGTGCCAGCAGTACGGCGTTTATAAGCTCCTACAATGAGCAGTTCTTC; d_gene: .; v_gene: TRBV28; abundance: many; j_gene: TRBJ2-1
CDR3aa: CSAVTRTLPQETQYF; CDR3nt: TGCAGTGCTGTCACCCGGACACTGCCACAAGAGACCCAGTACTTC; d_gene: .; v_gene: TRBV20-1; abundance: few; j_gene: TRBJ2-5
CDR3aa: CSVERGAETDTQYF; CDR3nt: TGCAGCGTTGAAAGGGGGGCAGAAACAGATACGCAGTATTTT; d_gene: .; v_gene: TRBV29-1; abundance: many; j_gene: TRBJ2-3
CDR3aa: CASSEGTGSFTDTQYF; CDR3nt: TGCGCCAGCAGCGAAGGGACAGGGTCCTTCACAGATACGCAGTATTTT; d_gene: TRBD1; v_gene: TRBV5-1; abundance: .; j_gene: TRBJ2-3
CDR3aa: CASSLGWTNLQGYTF; CDR3nt: TGCGCCAGCAGCTTGGGCTGGACCAACCTCCAGGGCTACACCTTC; d_gene: .; v_gene: TRBV5-1; abundance: .; j_gene: TRBJ1-2
CDR3aa: CSASNRGHVDTQYF; CDR3nt: TGCAGTGCTAGTAACAGGGGGCATGTAGATACGCAGTATTTT; d_gene: TRBD1; v_gene: TRBV20-1; abundance: .; j_gene: TRBJ2-3
CDR3aa: CASIPRLAEGWPPGEQYF; CDR3nt: TGTGCCAGCATCCCGCGACTAGCGGAGGGGTGGCCACCTGGTGAGCAGTACTTC; d_gene: .; v_gene: TRBV21-1; abundance: .; j_gene: TRBJ2-7
CDR3aa: CASSLQATPGDGYTF; CDR3nt: TGTGCCAGCAGCCTACAAGCGACTCCTGGGGACGGCTACACCTTC; d_gene: .; v_gene: TRBV7-9; abundance: few; j_gene: TRBJ1-2
CDR3aa: CSAIREDEKLFF; CDR3nt: TGCAGTGCTATCAGGGAGGATGAAAAACTGTTTTTT; d_gene: .; v_gene: TRBV20-1; abundance: few; j_gene: TRBJ1-4
CDR3aa: CASSSRRSSQGANEKLFF; CDR3nt: TGTGCCAGCAGCTCCAGGAGGTCTTCTCAGGGGGCTAATGAAAAACTGTTTTTT; d_gene: TRBD1; v_gene: TRBV7-8; abundance: few; j_gene: TRBJ1-4